This paragraph reports one T cell receptor (beta chain). The antigen is not known. The CDR3 spans 14 residues. Trimming cost V 4 bases and J 6 bases, with 18 bases left between them. Germline V lookup: CDR1 SQVTM, CDR2 ANQGSEA. It was uncontrolled infection, other autoimmune disease, pregnancy or lactation that excluded patients. Each diagnosis drew on symptoms, thyroxine, TRAb, thyroid ultrasound and orbital computed tomography findings. These data are taken from a study of T cells in Graves' hyperthyroidism and ophthalmopathy. Findings and caveats of the study: Blood also contained most expanded thyroid clonotypes above 0.001.

There were TCR beta CDR3 regions amplified from RNA transcripts. An initial round of RT-PCR targeting the TCR CDR3 relied on the HTBI primer set. Each CDR3 protein is one row after TCRdb ran MiXCR on the multiplex PCR reads. The profile covers 450,000 to 700,000 distinct CDR3 sequences, with just over 45% appearing a single time and 15% to 20% taken by the ten largest. The sequencing sample was made of peripheral blood or thyroid tissue (not recorded which). The J gene is TRBJ1-2, the V gene TRBV29-1; D remains ambiguous. The sequence came from an adult woman with Graves' disease, either hyperthyroidism or ophthalmopathy (not recorded which). CDR3 sequence (DNA): TGCAGCGTTGCCTCCCGATCGGGGAGTCATGGCTACACCTTC. Translating it yields CSVASRSGSHGYTF.